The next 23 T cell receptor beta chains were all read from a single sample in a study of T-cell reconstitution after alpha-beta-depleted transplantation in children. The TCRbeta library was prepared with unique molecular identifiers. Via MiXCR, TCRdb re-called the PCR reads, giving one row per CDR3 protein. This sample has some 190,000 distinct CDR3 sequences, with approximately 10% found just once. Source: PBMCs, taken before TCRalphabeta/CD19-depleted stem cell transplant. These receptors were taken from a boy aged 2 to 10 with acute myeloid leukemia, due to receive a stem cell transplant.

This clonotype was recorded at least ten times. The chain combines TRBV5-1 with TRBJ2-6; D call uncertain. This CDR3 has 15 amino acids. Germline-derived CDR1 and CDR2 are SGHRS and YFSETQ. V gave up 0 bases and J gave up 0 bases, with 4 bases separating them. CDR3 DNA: TGCGCCAGCAGCTTGGACATCTCTGGGGCCAACGTCCTGACTTTC. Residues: CASSLDISGANVLTF.

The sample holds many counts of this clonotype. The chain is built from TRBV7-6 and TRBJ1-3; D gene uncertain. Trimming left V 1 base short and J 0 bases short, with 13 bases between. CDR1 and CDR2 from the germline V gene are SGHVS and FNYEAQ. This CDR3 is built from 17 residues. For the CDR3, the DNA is TGTGCCAGCAGCTTAGGGGCAGGCTTGAACTCTGGAAACACCATATATTTT. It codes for CASSLGAGLNSGNTIYF.

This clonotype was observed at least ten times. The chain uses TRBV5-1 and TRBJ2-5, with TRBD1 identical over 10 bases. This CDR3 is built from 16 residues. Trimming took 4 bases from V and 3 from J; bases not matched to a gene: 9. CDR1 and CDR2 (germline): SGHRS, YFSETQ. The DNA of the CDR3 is TGCGCCAGCAGCGGGAATTCGGACAGGGGGGAAGAGACCCAGTACTTC. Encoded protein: CASSGNSDRGEETQYF.

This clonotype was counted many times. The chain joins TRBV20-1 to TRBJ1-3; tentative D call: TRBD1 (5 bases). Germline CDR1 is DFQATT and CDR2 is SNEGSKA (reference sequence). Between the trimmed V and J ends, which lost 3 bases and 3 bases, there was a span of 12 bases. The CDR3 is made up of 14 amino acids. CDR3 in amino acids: CSASPGVGGNTIYF. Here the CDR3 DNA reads TGCAGTGCTAGTCCGGGGGTGGGTGGAAACACCATATATTTT.

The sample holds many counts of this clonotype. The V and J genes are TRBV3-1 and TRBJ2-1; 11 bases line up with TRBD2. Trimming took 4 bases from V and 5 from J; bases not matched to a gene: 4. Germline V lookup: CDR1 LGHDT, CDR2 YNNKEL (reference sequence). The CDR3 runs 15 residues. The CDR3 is CASSLAGGPHNEQFF. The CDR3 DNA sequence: TGTGCCAGCAGCCTAGCGGGAGGGCCCCACAATGAGCAGTTCTTC.

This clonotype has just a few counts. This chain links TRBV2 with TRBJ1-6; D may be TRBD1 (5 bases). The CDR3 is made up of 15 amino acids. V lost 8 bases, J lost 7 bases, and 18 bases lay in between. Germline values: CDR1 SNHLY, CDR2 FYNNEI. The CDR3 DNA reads TGTGCCAGCGGTGGACGATCTTACAGGAATTCACCCCTCCACTTT. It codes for CASGGRSYRNSPLHF.

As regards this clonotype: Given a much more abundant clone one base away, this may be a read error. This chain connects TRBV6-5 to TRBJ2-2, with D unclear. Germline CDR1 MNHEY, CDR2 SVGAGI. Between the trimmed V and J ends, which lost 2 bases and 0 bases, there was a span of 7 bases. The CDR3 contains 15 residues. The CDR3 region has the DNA TGTGCCAGCAGTTACAGGTCCTCGAACACCGGGGAGCTGTTTTTT. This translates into CASSYRSSNTGELFF.

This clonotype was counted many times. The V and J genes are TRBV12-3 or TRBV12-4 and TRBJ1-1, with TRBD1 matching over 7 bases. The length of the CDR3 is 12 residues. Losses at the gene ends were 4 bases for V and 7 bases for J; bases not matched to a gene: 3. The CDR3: CASSWGQHEAFF. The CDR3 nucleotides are TGTGCCAGCAGTTGGGGACAGCATGAAGCTTTCTTT.

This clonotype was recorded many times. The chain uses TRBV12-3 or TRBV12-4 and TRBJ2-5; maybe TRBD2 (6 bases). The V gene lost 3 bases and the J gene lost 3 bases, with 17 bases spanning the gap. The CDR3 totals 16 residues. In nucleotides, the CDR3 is TGTGCCAGCAGTTTCTACGGGGTATCGGGGGAAGAGACCCAGTACTTC. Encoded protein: CASSFYGVSGEETQYF.

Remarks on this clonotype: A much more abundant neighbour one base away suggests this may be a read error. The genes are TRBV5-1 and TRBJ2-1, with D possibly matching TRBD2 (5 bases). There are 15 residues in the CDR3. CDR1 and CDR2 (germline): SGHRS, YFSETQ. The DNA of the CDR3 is TGCGCCAGCAGCGCAAGACCTAGCTCCTCCAATGAGCAGTTCTTC. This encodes CASSARPSSSNEQFF.

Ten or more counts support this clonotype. The CDR3 sequence is CASRRSGGGADTQYF. DNA of the CDR3: TGTGCCAGCAGACGTAGTGGCGGGGGGGCGGATACGCAGTATTTT. The genes are TRBV6-5 and TRBJ2-3; 9 bases agree with TRBD2. The CDR3 covers 15 residues. The V and J ends lost 6 bases and 6 bases, in that order; junction bases with no gene match: 10. CDR1 MNHEY and CDR2 SVGAGI come from the germline V gene.

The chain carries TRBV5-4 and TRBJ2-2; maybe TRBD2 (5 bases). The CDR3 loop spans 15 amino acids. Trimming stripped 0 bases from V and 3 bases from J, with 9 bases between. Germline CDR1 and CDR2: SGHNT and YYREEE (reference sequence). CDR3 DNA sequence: TGTGCCAGCAGCTTGGCCCGAGGGCACACCGGGGAGCTGTTTTTT. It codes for CASSLARGHTGELFF.

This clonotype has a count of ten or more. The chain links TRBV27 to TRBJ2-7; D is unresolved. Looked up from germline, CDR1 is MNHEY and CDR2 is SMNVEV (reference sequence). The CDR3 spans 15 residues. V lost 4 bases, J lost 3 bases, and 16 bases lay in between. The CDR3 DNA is TGTGCCAGCAGTTCCACAAAAGAAATCGGCTACGAGCAGTACTTC. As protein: CASSSTKEIGYEQYF.

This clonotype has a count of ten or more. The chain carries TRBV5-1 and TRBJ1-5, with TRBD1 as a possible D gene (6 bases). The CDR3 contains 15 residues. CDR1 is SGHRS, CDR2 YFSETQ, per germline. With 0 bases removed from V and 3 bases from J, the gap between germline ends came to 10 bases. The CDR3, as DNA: TGCGCCAGCAGCTTGGCCCCAGGGGCCAATCAGCCCCAGCATTTT. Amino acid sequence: CASSLAPGANQPQHF.

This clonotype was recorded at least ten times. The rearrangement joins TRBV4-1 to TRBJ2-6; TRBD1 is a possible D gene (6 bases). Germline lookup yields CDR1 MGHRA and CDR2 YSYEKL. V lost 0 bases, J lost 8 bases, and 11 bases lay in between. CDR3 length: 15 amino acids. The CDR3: CASSQDERGTNVLTF. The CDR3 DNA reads TGCGCCAGCAGCCAAGACGAGAGGGGGACCAACGTCCTGACTTTC.

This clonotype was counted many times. The chain's CDR3 is CATRGNLELFF. The CDR3 DNA follows: TGTGCCACCCGCGGGAATTTGGAGCTGTTTTTT. J is TRBJ2-2 and V is TRBV27; tentatively, D is TRBD2 (6 bases). Germline V gene sequence: CDR1 MNHEY, CDR2 SMNVEV (reference sequence). V was cut by 10 bases and J by 10 bases, with 13 bases left in between. The CDR3 consists of 11 residues.

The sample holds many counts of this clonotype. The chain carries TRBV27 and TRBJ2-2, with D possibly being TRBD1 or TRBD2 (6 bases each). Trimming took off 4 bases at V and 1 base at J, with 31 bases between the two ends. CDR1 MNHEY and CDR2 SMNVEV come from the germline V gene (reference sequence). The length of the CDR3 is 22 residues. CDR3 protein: CASSWWPGALCLVHGNTGELFF. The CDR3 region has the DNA TGTGCCAGCAGTTGGTGGCCGGGGGCCCTGTGCTTGGTCCATGGGAACACCGGGGAGCTGTTTTTT.

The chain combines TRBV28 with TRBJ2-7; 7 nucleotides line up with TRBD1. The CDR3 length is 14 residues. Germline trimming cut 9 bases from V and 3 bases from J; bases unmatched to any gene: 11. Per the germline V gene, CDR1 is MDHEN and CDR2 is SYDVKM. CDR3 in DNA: TGTGCCAGGGGCCCCGGACAGGTCTGCTACGAGCAGTACTTC. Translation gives CARGPGQVCYEQYF.

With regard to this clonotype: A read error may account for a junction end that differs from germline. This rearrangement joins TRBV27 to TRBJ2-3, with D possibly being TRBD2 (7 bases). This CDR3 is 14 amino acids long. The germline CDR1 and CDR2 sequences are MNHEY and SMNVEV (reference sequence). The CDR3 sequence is CASKSREGVDTQSF. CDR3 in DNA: TGTGCCAGCAAGAGCAGGGAGGGGGTAGATACGCAGTCTTTT.

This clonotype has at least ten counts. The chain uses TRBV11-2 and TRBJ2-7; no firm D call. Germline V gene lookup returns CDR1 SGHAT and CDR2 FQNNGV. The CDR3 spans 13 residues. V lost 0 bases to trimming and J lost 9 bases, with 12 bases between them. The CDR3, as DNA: TGTGCCAGCAGCTTAGAATCTGGTGGCCGGCAGTACTTC. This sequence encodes CASSLESGGRQYF.

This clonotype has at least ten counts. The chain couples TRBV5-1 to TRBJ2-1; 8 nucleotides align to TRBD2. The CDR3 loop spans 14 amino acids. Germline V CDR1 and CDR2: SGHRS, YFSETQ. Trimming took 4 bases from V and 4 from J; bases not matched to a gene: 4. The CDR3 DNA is TGCGCCAGCAGCGCACTAGCGGAGTACAATGAGCAGTTCTTC. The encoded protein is CASSALAEYNEQFF.

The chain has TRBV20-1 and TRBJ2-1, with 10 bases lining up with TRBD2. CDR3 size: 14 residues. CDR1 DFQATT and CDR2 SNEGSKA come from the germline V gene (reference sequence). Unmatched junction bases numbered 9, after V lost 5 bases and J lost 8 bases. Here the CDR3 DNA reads TGCAGTGCTGGCGCTAGCGGGAGATGGGATGAGCAGTTCTTC. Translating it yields CSAGASGRWDEQFF.

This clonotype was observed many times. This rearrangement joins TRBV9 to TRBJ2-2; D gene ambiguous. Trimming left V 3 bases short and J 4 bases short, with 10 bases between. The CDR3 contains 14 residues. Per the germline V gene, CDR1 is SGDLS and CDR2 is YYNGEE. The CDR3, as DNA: TGTGCCAGCAGCGCCCGTGGCCTCACCGGGGAGCTGTTTTTT. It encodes CASSARGLTGELFF.